This is a list of T cell receptor beta chains from one sample in a study of blood T cell repertoires in COVID-19. Sequenced by immunoSEQ multiplex PCR; TCRdb stores in-frame clones only, minus some. The sample comprises about 220,000 clones, less than 85% of which are singletons, and 3.5% to 4% rests with the top ten. The sequencing input was peripheral blood. These receptors originate from an elderly woman with acute or convalescent COVID-19. Both conserved end residues are part of each CDR3. The D gene is left open where the match is weak. Only part of the rows carry a size: once, few, many, or a class if the clone is expanded.

cdr3_aa cdr3_nt clone_size j_call v_call d_call
CASSESHGQGADEQFF TGTGCCAGCAGTGAAAGTCACGGACAGGGGGCTGATGAGCAGTTCTTC - TRBJ2-1 TRBV2 TRBD1
CASRPGGTTSYNEQFF TGTGCCAGCAGACCGGGGGGCACTACCTCCTACAATGAGCAGTTCTTC few TRBJ2-1 TRBV3-1/TRBV3-2 -
CATSEGTGNEQFF TGTGCCACCAGTGAAGGGACAGGGAATGAGCAGTTCTTC - TRBJ2-1 TRBV24-1 TRBD1
CASSTTGGWDSPLHF TGTGCCAGTAGTACCACAGGGGGTTGGGATTCACCCCTCCACTTT - TRBJ1-6 TRBV19 TRBD1
CAWSDSPRGIWASEAFF TGTGCCTGGAGTGATTCCCCCCGTGGCATTTGGGCGTCTGAAGCTTTCTTT - TRBJ1-1 TRBV30 -
CASSFGGGSKNIQYF TGTGCCAGCAGCTTCGGGGGGGGATCCAAAAACATTCAGTACTTC - TRBJ2-4 TRBV3-1/TRBV3-2 TRBD2
CASSLAGVTTEAFF TGTGCCAGCAGCTTGGCCGGGGTAACGACTGAAGCTTTCTTT - TRBJ1-1 TRBV5-4 -
CATSPRDRDISGYTF TGTGCCACCAGCCCCCGGGACAGGGATATTAGCGGCTACACCTTC - TRBJ1-2 TRBV15 TRBD1
CASSYPSGGYTF TGTGCCAGCAGTTACCCTAGTGGTGGCTACACCTTC once TRBJ1-2 TRBV28 -
CASSQWGVSGETSTDTQYF TGTGCCAGCAGCCAGTGGGGTGTGAGCGGGGAAACTAGCACAGATACGCAGTATTTT - TRBJ2-3 TRBV3-1/TRBV3-2 TRBD2
CASSYEAGRPFF TGTGCCAGCAGTTACGAGGCCGGGAGGCCATTCTTT - TRBJ1-1 TRBV6-5 -
CASSLDGGPNEKLFF TGTGCCAGCAGCTTGGATGGCGGGCCTAATGAAAAACTGTTTTTT - TRBJ1-4 TRBV5-4 -
CASSLVGAAYNSPLHF TGCGCCAGCAGCTTGGTGGGAGCAGCCTATAATTCACCCCTCCACTTT - TRBJ1-6 TRBV5-1 -
CASRGPRGKRGEAFF TGTGCCAGCAGGGGCCCACGGGGGAAGAGGGGTGAAGCTTTCTTT - TRBJ1-1 TRBV2 -
CASSQRTGGNTEAFF TGTGCCAGCAGCCAAAGGACAGGGGGGAACACTGAAGCTTTCTTT - TRBJ1-1 TRBV2 TRBD1
CASSPLQGGYGYTF TGCGCCAGCAGCCCGCTGCAGGGGGGCTATGGCTACACCTTC - TRBJ1-2 TRBV5-1 TRBD1
CASSLAGQGGDTQYF TGTGCCAGCAGCTTGGCAGGACAGGGTGGAGATACGCAGTATTTT - TRBJ2-3 TRBV5-6 TRBD1
CAWSPRSSYEQYF TGTGCCTGGAGTCCTCGGTCCTCCTACGAGCAGTACTTC - TRBJ2-7 TRBV30 -
CASSDRTVTTNTEAFF TGTGCCAGCAGTGACCGGACAGTGACGACGAACACTGAAGCTTTCTTT - TRBJ1-1 TRBV2 -